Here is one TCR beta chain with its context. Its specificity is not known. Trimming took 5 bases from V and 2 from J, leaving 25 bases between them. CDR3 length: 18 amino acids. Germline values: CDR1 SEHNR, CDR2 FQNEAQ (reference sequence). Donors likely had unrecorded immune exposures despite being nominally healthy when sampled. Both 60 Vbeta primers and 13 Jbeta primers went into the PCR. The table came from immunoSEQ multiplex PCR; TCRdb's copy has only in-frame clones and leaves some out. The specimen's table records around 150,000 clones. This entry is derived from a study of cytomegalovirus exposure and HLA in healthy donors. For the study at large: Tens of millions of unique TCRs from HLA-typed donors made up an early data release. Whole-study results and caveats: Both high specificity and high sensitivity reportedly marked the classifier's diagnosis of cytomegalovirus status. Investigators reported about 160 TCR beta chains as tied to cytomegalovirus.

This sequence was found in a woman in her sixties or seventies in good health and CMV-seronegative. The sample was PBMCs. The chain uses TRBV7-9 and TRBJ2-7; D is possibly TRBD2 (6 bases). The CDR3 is CASSETRATGLGAYEQYF. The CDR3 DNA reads TGTGCCAGCAGCGAAACGCGGGCAACGGGACTCGGGGCCTACGAGCAGTACTTC.